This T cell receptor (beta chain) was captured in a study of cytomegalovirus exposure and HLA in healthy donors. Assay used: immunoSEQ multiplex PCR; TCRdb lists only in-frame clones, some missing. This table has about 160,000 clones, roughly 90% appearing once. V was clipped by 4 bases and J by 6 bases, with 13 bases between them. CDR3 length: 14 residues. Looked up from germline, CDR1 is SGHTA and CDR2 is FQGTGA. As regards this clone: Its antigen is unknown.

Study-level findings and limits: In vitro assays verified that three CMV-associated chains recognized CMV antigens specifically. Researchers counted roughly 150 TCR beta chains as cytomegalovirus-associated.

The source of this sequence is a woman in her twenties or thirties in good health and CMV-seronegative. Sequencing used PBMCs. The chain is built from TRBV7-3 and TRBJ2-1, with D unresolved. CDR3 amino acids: CASSSPGLSNEQFF. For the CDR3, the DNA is TGTGCCAGCAGCTCCCCTGGTCTCTCCAATGAGCAGTTCTTC.